These 29 T cell receptor beta chains were all obtained from the same sample, sequenced in a study of cytomegalovirus exposure and HLA in healthy donors. PCR employed 60 Vbeta and 13 Jbeta primers. Some clones are missing from TCRdb's copy, which holds only in-frame ones; the method was immunoSEQ multiplex PCR. Of approximately 130,000 clones listed, approximately 85% are singletons. Sequenced input: PBMCs. Receptor source: a woman aged 25 to 39 in good health and CMV-seropositive.

This clone showed up just a few times. One end of the junction fails to match germline, which may point to a read error. This chain connects TRBV10-3 to TRBJ1-1; D call uncertain. The CDR3 spans 11 residues. Germline CDR1 ENHRY, CDR2 SYGVKD. The CDR3 region has the DNA TGTGCCACCAGTCAGAACACTGAAGCTTTCTTT. Translation gives CATSQNTEAFF.

The chain uses TRBV7-9 and TRBJ1-1, with D uncertain. The CDR3 is made up of 13 amino acids. V was cut by 1 base and J by 5 bases, with 8 bases left in between. Germline assignment: CDR1 SEHNR and CDR2 FQNEAQ (reference sequence). CDR3 loop: CASSLDSITEAFF. CDR3 DNA: TGTGCCAGCAGCTTAGACAGTATAACTGAAGCTTTCTTT.

The genes are TRBV7-3 and TRBJ2-1; tentative D call: TRBD2 (6 bases). Trimming took 2 bases from V and 1 from J, leaving 9 bases between them. The germline CDR1 and CDR2 sequences are SGHTA and FQGTGA. The CDR3 runs 15 residues. In DNA form, the CDR3 reads TGTGCCAGCAGCTTATGGAGGGGATCCTACAATGAGCAGTTCTTC. The encoded protein is CASSLWRGSYNEQFF.

The CDR3 coding sequence is TGTGCCATTCGGAGGGCCGATACGCAGTATTTT. Residues: CAIRRADTQYF. This sequence joins TRBV10-3 and TRBJ2-3; D possibly corresponds to TRBD2 (6 bases). Germline CDR1 is ENHRY and CDR2 is SYGVKD. V dropped 9 bases and J dropped 6 bases, with 10 bases sitting between them. The CDR3 extends over 11 amino acids.

This sequence joins TRBV29-1 and TRBJ1-1, with 11 positions matching TRBD1. Germline assignment: CDR1 SQVTM and CDR2 ANQGSEA. The trim removed 3 bases at V and 2 bases at J, leaving 11 bases unmatched. This CDR3 has 17 residues. CDR3 in DNA: TGCAGCGTTGATGCTTCGTGGACAGGGGGCAAAAACACTGAAGCTTTCTTT. Amino acid sequence: CSVDASWTGGKNTEAFF.

The chain joins TRBV5-4 to TRBJ1-2, with D unresolved. Trimming left V 0 bases short and J 5 bases short, with 5 bases between. This CDR3 is built from 12 residues. Germline loops: CDR1 SGHNT, CDR2 YYREEE (reference sequence). In DNA, the CDR3 is TGTGCCAGCAGCTTGGACGGGTATGGCTACACCTTC. Its protein product is CASSLDGYGYTF.

This clone was recorded only once. The rearrangement uses TRBV6-5 and TRBJ2-3; D uncertain. CDR3 length: 14 residues. V was clipped by 2 bases and J by 3 bases, with 9 bases between them. Germline V lookup: CDR1 MNHEY, CDR2 SVGAGI. The CDR3 loop reads CASSYARGTDTQYF. CDR3 nucleotide sequence: TGTGCCAGCAGTTACGCCCGCGGTACAGATACGCAGTATTTT.

The V call is TRBV5-4, the J call TRBJ2-7; 9 bases fit TRBD2. CDR1 and CDR2 (germline): SGHNT, YYREEE (reference sequence). The V and J ends lost 0 bases and 3 bases, in that order; junction bases with no gene match: 7. The CDR3 contains 16 residues. The CDR3 DNA sequence: TGTGCCAGCAGCTTGGGGGCGGGGGGGTACGTCTACGAGCAGTACTTC. Protein product: CASSLGAGGYVYEQYF.

The CDR3 protein is CASSISGVSGGRTDTQYF. CDR3 coding DNA: TGTGCCAGTAGTATTTCGGGTGTTAGCGGGGGACGCACAGATACGCAGTATTTT. The rearrangement joins TRBV19 to TRBJ2-3; TRBD2 matches 9 bases. V shed 3 bases, J shed 1 base, and the junction held 11 bases outside the gene matches. The CDR3 runs to 18 residues. Per germline, CDR1 LNHDA and CDR2 SQIVND (reference sequence).

The rearrangement links TRBV9 to TRBJ2-5; D not resolved. V was clipped by 4 bases and J by 0 bases, with 4 bases between them. Germline V gives CDR1 SGDLS, CDR2 YYNGEE. This CDR3 spans 12 amino acids. This CDR3 is CASSPNQETQYF. Written as DNA, the CDR3 is TGTGCCAGCAGCCCAAACCAAGAGACCCAGTACTTC.

The V gene is TRBV5-4, the J gene TRBJ2-5; TRBD2 matches 7 bases. This CDR3 is 15 amino acids long. Trimming cost V 4 bases and J 2 bases; bases outside gene matches: 8. CDR1 and CDR2 from the germline V gene are SGHNT and YYREEE (reference sequence). The CDR3 DNA reads TGTGCCAGCAGCCGCGGGACTACCATTCAAGAGACCCAGTACTTC. Protein: CASSRGTTIQETQYF.

This chain uses TRBV21-1 with TRBJ2-7; TRBD2 reflects the table's D call only, with no check against the DNA. TRBV21-1 is a pseudogene. The length of the CDR3 is 16 residues. CDR3 coding DNA: TGTGCCAGCAGACTCGGACTAGCGGGGGCCCCCTACGAGCAGTACTTC. Translated, it gives CASRLGLAGAPYEQYF.

This clone appeared a single time. The chain combines TRBV7-9 with TRBJ2-1; TRBD1 aligns across 7 bases. V lost 6 bases to trimming and J lost 4 bases; unmatched junction nucleotides: 6. Germline CDR1 and CDR2: SEHNR and FQNEAQ (reference sequence). The CDR3 is made up of 14 amino acids. This CDR3 is CASRPGQSYNEQFF. CDR3 in DNA: TGTGCCAGCAGACCGGGACAGAGTTACAATGAGCAGTTCTTC. Full variable domain (remainder filled in from reference TRBV7-9 and TRBJ2-1): DTGVSQNPRHKITKRGQNVTFRCDPISEHNRLYWYRQTLGQGPEFLTYFQNEAQLEKSRLLSDRFSAERPKGSFSTLEIQRTEQGDSAMYLCASRPGQSYNEQFFGPGTRLTVL.

The chain is built from TRBV5-1 and TRBJ2-7, with 15 bases fitting TRBD2. Germline V gene data show CDR1 as SGHRS and CDR2 as YFSETQ. The CDR3 runs to 18 residues. The J segment lost 3 bases and the V segment lost 4 bases, leaving 11 bases of the junction unmatched. CDR3 DNA: TGCGCCAGCAGCACCTCGGGACTAGCGGGGGGTTGGGGCTACGAGCAGTACTTC. Translating it yields CASSTSGLAGGWGYEQYF.

V is TRBV4-1 and J is TRBJ2-3; D possibly corresponds to TRBD2 (6 bases). Germline lookup yields CDR1 MGHRA and CDR2 YSYEKL. Trimming removed 1 base from V and 2 bases from J, with 13 bases in between. The CDR3 spans 16 residues. The CDR3 reads CASSQAVLAPTDTQYF. CDR3 bases: TGCGCCAGCAGCCAAGCCGTCCTAGCGCCCACAGATACGCAGTATTTT.

The rearrangement uses TRBV10-3 and TRBJ2-1; the match to TRBD2 covers 7 bases. Germline CDR1 ENHRY, CDR2 SYGVKD. This CDR3 spans 12 amino acids. V trimming: 4 bases; J trimming: 8 bases; junction bases outside the gene matches: 2. The CDR3 region is CAISGEGYEQFF. For the CDR3, the DNA is TGTGCCATCAGTGGGGAGGGCTATGAGCAGTTCTTC.

This clone was detected only a few times. The chain links TRBV6-6 to TRBJ1-3, with a weak D call TRBD1 (6 bases). Per the germline V gene, CDR1 is MNHNY and CDR2 is SVGAGI (reference sequence). CDR3 length equals 14 residues. V gave up 6 bases and J gave up 3 bases, with 12 bases separating them. CDR3 nucleotide sequence: TGTGCCAGCAGCCCGCAGGGGAATGGAAACACCATATATTTT. It specifies CASSPQGNGNTIYF.

The genes are TRBV4-1 and TRBJ1-5; tentatively, D is TRBD1 (5 bases). The V gene lost 1 base and the J gene lost 3 bases, with 10 bases spanning the gap. Germline CDR1 reads MGHRA; CDR2 reads YSYEKL. This CDR3 comprises 15 residues. CDR3 protein: CASSQVGGVNQPQHF. The CDR3 nucleotides read TGCGCCAGCAGCCAAGTTGGAGGGGTCAATCAGCCCCAGCATTTT.

The chain is built from TRBV28 and TRBJ1-1; tentatively, D is TRBD1 (5 bases). This CDR3 is 13 amino acids long. The germline V and J ends were trimmed by 5 bases and 8 bases, with 15 bases remaining between them. Germline loops: CDR1 MDHEN, CDR2 SYDVKM. The CDR3 coding sequence is TGTGCCAGCAGTCCATTACACCCAGGGGAAGCTTTCTTT. Its protein product is CASSPLHPGEAFF.

The V call is TRBV2, the J call TRBJ2-1, with D maybe TRBD2 (6 bases). Germline V gives CDR1 SNHLY, CDR2 FYNNEI. Trimming removed 8 bases from V and 0 bases from J, with 14 bases in between. The CDR3 sequence is 15 residues long. CDR3 sequence: CASHRDFLSYNEQFF. Here the CDR3 DNA reads TGTGCCAGCCACCGGGACTTCCTCTCCTACAATGAGCAGTTCTTC.

This clone was recorded once. This chain uses TRBV18 with TRBJ1-4; D remains ambiguous. With 0 bases removed from V and 7 bases from J, the gap between germline ends came to 6 bases. Germline CDR1 KGHSH, CDR2 LQKENI. The CDR3 length is 13 residues. CDR3 sequence (DNA): TGTGCCAGCTCACCACCCGGAGGTGAAAAACTGTTTTTT. This codes for CASSPPGGEKLFF.

This clone was counted only a few times. This chain links TRBV4-2 with TRBJ1-4; TRBD1 matches 8 bases. The CDR3 runs 15 residues. Losses at the gene ends were 0 bases for V and 8 bases for J; bases not matched to a gene: 5. The germline V gene has CDR1 LGHNA and CDR2 YNFKEQ. The chain's CDR3 is CASSQEYQGAEKLFF. The CDR3 DNA sequence: TGTGCCAGCAGCCAAGAGTATCAGGGGGCCGAAAAACTGTTTTTT.

The rearrangement uses TRBV6-5 and TRBJ2-7; a possible D gene is TRBD1 (5 bases). Germline V gene lookup returns CDR1 MNHEY and CDR2 SVGAGI. This CDR3 region has 14 residues. CDR3 sequence (DNA): TGTGCCAGCAGTTACTCGAGGTTTGGGGCCTCACCCACGGTC. This translates into CASSYSRFGASPTV.

This rearrangement joins TRBV30 to TRBJ2-6, with D possibly TRBD1 on 5 matching bases. V was shortened by 2 bases and J by 1 base, with 6 bases between the two germline ends. Germline CDR1 and CDR2: GTSNPN and SVGIG (reference sequence). This CDR3 has 14 residues. CDR3 in amino acids: CAWSPGSGANVLTF. The CDR3 DNA sequence: TGTGCCTGGAGTCCAGGGTCTGGGGCCAACGTCCTGACTTTC.

V usage is TRBV5-6 and J usage is TRBJ2-2; perhaps TRBD2 as D (6 bases). The CDR3 extends over 15 amino acids. Germline loops: CDR1 SGHDT, CDR2 YYEEEE. The ends were cut back, 5 bases at V and 7 bases at J, with 18 bases in the middle. The CDR3, as DNA: TGTGCCAGCAGACCCCGGGGGAGCTTCAACGGGGAGCTGTTTTTT. Its protein is CASRPRGSFNGELFF.

The chain is built from TRBV5-6 and TRBJ2-1; TRBD2 matches at 12 bases. The V gene end was trimmed by 2 bases and the J gene end by 7 bases; junction bases not matched to a gene: 4. From germline, CDR1 is SGHDT and CDR2 YYEEEE. The CDR3 spans 15 residues. CDR3 bases: TGTGCCAGCAGCTTCTGGACTAGCGGGGTTAATGAGCAGTTCTTC. Amino acid sequence: CASSFWTSGVNEQFF.

J is TRBJ1-2 and V is TRBV5-4; 10 positions agree with TRBD1. Per germline, CDR1 SGHNT and CDR2 YYREEE (reference sequence). V shed 0 bases, J shed 4 bases, and the junction held 3 bases outside the gene matches. This CDR3 has 15 amino acids. DNA for the CDR3: TGTGCCAGCAGCTTGGCAGGACAGGGGGGCTATGGCTACACCTTC. This codes for CASSLAGQGGYGYTF.

The CDR3 DNA sequence: TGTGACGGGGGGTATGGCTACACCTTC. It specifies CDGGYGYTF. The gene calls are TRBV7-9 and TRBJ1-2; maybe TRBD1 (5 bases). Per the germline V gene, CDR1 is SEHNR and CDR2 is FQNEAQ (reference sequence). The length of the CDR3 is 9 residues.

This clone has just a few counts. This chain connects TRBV10-3 to TRBJ1-1, with D tentatively TRBD1 (5 bases). Germline V gene data show CDR1 as ENHRY and CDR2 as SYGVKD. V was clipped by 6 bases and J by 0 bases, with 14 bases between them. CDR3 length: 15 amino acids. The CDR3: CAISPRGVMNTEAFF. The CDR3 DNA reads as TGTGCCATCAGCCCTCGGGGGGTAATGAACACTGAAGCTTTCTTT.